Each of the 21 T cell receptor beta chains below was sequenced from the same sample in a study of radiation and T cells in renal cell carcinoma. Only in-frame clones appear in the TCRdb table, and some are missing; sequencing was by immunoSEQ multiplex PCR. The sample contains about 47,000 clones, 75% to 85% of which appear only once. As for time point: blood 2 weeks post-SBRT. The treatment is: 15 Gy SBRT to primary tumor, nephrectomy 4 weeks later. This specimen was blood, taken from a patient whose treatment included radiotherapy and nephrectomy. The origin of the receptors is a woman aged 65 to 85 with renal cell carcinoma.

This clone was detected only once. The chain joins TRBV23-1 to TRBJ1-1; no clear D. TRBV23-1 is designated an ORF whose function remains uncertain. The CDR3 has 13 amino acids. V was shortened by 4 bases and J by 7 bases, with 13 bases between the two germline ends. CDR3 in DNA: TGCGCCAGCAGTCCCTCGACCAGTAGTGAAGCTTTCTTT. It translates to CASSPSTSSEAFF.

The J gene is TRBJ2-3, the V gene TRBV5-4; possibly TRBD2 for D (6 bases). The CDR3 is 12 amino acids. The germline V gene encodes CDR1 SGHNT and CDR2 YYREEE (reference sequence). Trimming removed 9 bases at V and 3 bases at J, with 11 bases between. CDR3 nucleotide sequence: TGTGCCATTAGGACTAAAACAGATACGCAGTATTTT. Protein sequence: CAIRTKTDTQYF.

The J gene is TRBJ1-2, the V gene TRBV29-1; 7 positions agree with TRBD1. Trimming at V came to 3 bases and at J to 4 bases, leaving 5 bases not matched to a gene. Germline CDR1 reads SQVTM; CDR2 reads ANQGSEA. CDR3 length: 13 residues. The CDR3 loop is CSVEPGGVYGYTF. CDR3 bases: TGCAGCGTTGAGCCAGGGGGGGTCTATGGCTACACCTTC.

This clone was recorded once. The chain has TRBV11-2 and TRBJ2-5; 7 bases map to TRBD1. With V trimmed by 6 bases and J by 6 bases, 16 bases remained unmatched. The CDR3 loop spans 16 amino acids. Germline V CDR1 and CDR2: SGHAT, FQNNGV. CDR3 bases: TGTGCCAGCAGGTTTGCGACAGGGTGGGAAGATAAGACCCAGTACTTC. Its protein is CASRFATGWEDKTQYF.

V usage is TRBV5-8 and J usage is TRBJ1-1; 9 bases line up with TRBD1. Looked up from germline, CDR1 is SGHTS and CDR2 is YDEGEE. V lost 3 bases and J lost 3; bases outside the gene matches: 0. There are 13 residues in the CDR3. CDR3 amino acids: CASSWTGDTEAFF. CDR3 coding DNA: TGTGCCAGCAGCTGGACAGGGGACACTGAAGCTTTCTTT.

The V and J genes are TRBV7-9 and TRBJ2-7; D gene uncertain. CDR3 size: 12 residues. The V end lost 1 base, the J end lost 5 bases, and 6 bases lay between the germline ends. Germline V gene data show CDR1 as SEHNR and CDR2 as FQNEAQ (reference sequence). The CDR3 nucleotides read TGTGCCAGCAGCTTAGGCCCCGACGAGCAGTACTTC. This sequence encodes CASSLGPDEQYF.

The rearrangement joins TRBV4-1 to TRBJ1-3; 7 positions match TRBD1. CDR1 is MGHRA and CDR2 is YSYEKL in the germline V gene. This CDR3 has 15 residues. V was pared by 3 bases and J by 4 bases, with 6 bases of the junction left unmatched. CDR3 sequence (DNA): TGCGCCAGCAGCCAGGGGGGACAGAGAGGAAACACCATATATTTT. This gives the protein CASSQGGQRGNTIYF.

V usage is TRBV5-1 and J usage is TRBJ1-1; D is unclear. Looked up from germline, CDR1 is SGHRS and CDR2 is YFSETQ. Trimming took 1 base from V and 0 from J, leaving 7 bases between them. This CDR3 has 14 residues. CDR3 nucleotide sequence: TGCGCCAGCAGCTTGATAGCAATGAACACTGAAGCTTTCTTT. Its protein product is CASSLIAMNTEAFF.

V is TRBV7-2 and J is TRBJ1-1; D not certain. Germline CDR1 and CDR2: SGHTA and FQGNSA. There are 14 residues in the CDR3. The V end was cut by 5 bases, the J end by 1 base, with 11 bases between. The DNA of the CDR3 is TGTGCCAGCAGCCCGTGGCAGAGGAACACTGAAGCTTTCTTT. Amino acids: CASSPWQRNTEAFF.

This clone was counted only a few times. V gene TRBV19 combines with J gene TRBJ1-1; no clear D gene. The CDR3 is made up of 15 amino acids. Per germline, CDR1 LNHDA and CDR2 SQIVND (reference sequence). Trimming took 5 bases from V and 2 from J, leaving 15 bases between them. The CDR3, as DNA: TGTGCCAGTAGTTCATATGCAGGTGTTAACACTGAAGCTTTCTTT. This gives the protein CASSSYAGVNTEAFF.

V gene TRBV13 combines with J gene TRBJ2-7; D is perhaps TRBD1 (5 bases). Per germline, CDR1 PRHDT and CDR2 FYEKMQ (reference sequence). V was clipped by 5 bases and J by 2 bases, with 16 bases between them. The CDR3 runs to 15 residues. CDR3 DNA: TGTGCCAGCAGCCCGGGCCAGGGAACCCCCTACGAGCAGTACTTC. Encoded protein: CASSPGQGTPYEQYF.

This sequence joins TRBV6-6 and TRBJ1-1, with TRBD1 as a possible D gene (6 bases). The CDR3 runs 15 residues. Trimming shortened V by 5 bases and J by 1 base, and 14 bases separated the two germline ends. The germline V gene encodes CDR1 MNHNY and CDR2 SVGAGI (reference sequence). The CDR3 DNA follows: TGTGCCAGCAGTAACCTGGGACAAGCGAACACTGAAGCTTTCTTT. It codes for CASSNLGQANTEAFF.

V usage is TRBV5-1 and J usage is TRBJ1-3; TRBD1 matches at 8 bases. Looked up from germline, CDR1 is SGHRS and CDR2 is YFSETQ. CDR3 length: 16 amino acids. With 1 base clipped from V and 0 bases from J, the junction kept 3 bases outside the gene matches. CDR3 in amino acids: CASSLSDRVSGNTIYF. The CDR3 DNA follows: TGCGCCAGCAGCTTGTCGGACAGGGTCTCTGGAAACACCATATATTTT.

The chain couples TRBV18 to TRBJ1-2; D call uncertain. Per germline, CDR1 KGHSH and CDR2 LQKENI. The CDR3 is made up of 13 amino acids. Trimming took 2 bases from V and 8 from J, leaving 12 bases between them. The CDR3 region is CASSPGPWRGYTF. CDR3 nucleotides: TGTGCCAGCTCACCAGGTCCCTGGCGCGGCTACACCTTC.

The V and J genes are TRBV11-1 and TRBJ1-2; 10 bases are a match to TRBD1. Germline CDR1 is SGHAT and CDR2 is FQDESV (reference sequence). The CDR3 covers 14 residues. Trimming at V came to 5 bases and at J to 6 bases, leaving 6 bases not matched to a gene. The chain's CDR3 is CASSQGTGDNGYTF. Here the CDR3 DNA reads TGTGCCAGCAGCCAAGGGACAGGGGACAATGGCTACACCTTC. Combining the CDR3 with reference TRBV11-1 and TRBJ1-2 gives the whole variable domain EAEVAQSPRYKITEKSQAVAFWCDPISGHATLYWYRQILGQGPELLVQFQDESVVDDSQLPKDRFSAERLKGVDSTLKIQPAELGDSAMYLCASSQGTGDNGYTFGSGTRLTVV.

The chain recombines TRBV6-5 with TRBJ2-7, with no clear D. This CDR3 has 16 residues. Germline-derived CDR1 and CDR2 are MNHEY and SVGAGI. V lost 0 bases and J 2 bases, leaving 14 bases between the germline ends. CDR3 in DNA: TGTGCCAGCAGTTACTCGAACCCTGGACGGACCTACGAGCAGTACTTC. Protein sequence: CASSYSNPGRTYEQYF.

In this sample, this clone turned up a few times. V is TRBV29-1 and J is TRBJ2-3, with D perhaps TRBD2 (5 bases). Germline loops: CDR1 SQVTM, CDR2 ANQGSEA. There are 15 residues in the CDR3. V was trimmed by 5 bases and J by 3 bases, leaving 18 bases between them. The CDR3 region is CSVLVGRTGTDTQYF. CDR3 DNA: TGCAGCGTTCTCGTAGGCCGGACGGGGACAGATACGCAGTATTTT.

A word on this clone: Within the sample, other DNA sequences also encode this same CDR3. The chain is built from TRBV6-5 and TRBJ2-1, with 8 positions matching TRBD1. The CDR3 consists of 14 residues. Germline trimming cut 8 bases from V and 1 base from J; bases unmatched to any gene: 4. From germline, CDR1 is MNHEY and CDR2 SVGAGI. CDR3 in DNA: TGTGCCAGCCGGACAGGGTCGTCCTACAATGAGCAGTTCTTC. It translates to CASRTGSSYNEQFF.

The gene calls are TRBV5-6 and TRBJ2-5, with D possibly matching TRBD1 (6 bases). Germline CDR1 reads SGHDT; CDR2 reads YYEEEE. The CDR3 sequence is 15 residues long. Trimming pared 4 bases from V and 1 base from J, leaving 14 bases between. This chain's CDR3 is CASSRITGFQETQYF. Written as DNA, the CDR3 is TGTGCCAGCAGCCGGATAACAGGGTTCCAAGAGACCCAGTACTTC.

The chain combines TRBV5-1 with TRBJ2-7, with 9 nucleotides matching TRBD1. The CDR3 contains 14 residues. After removal of 2 bases from V and 2 bases from J, the junction contained 2 bases not matched to a gene. The germline V gene encodes CDR1 SGHRS and CDR2 YFSETQ. The CDR3 DNA is TGCGCCAGCAGCTTAAGGACAGGGGCCTACGAGCAGTACTTC. Translated, it gives CASSLRTGAYEQYF.

This chain links TRBV19 with TRBJ2-7, with D unclear. Germline CDR1 is LNHDA and CDR2 is SQIVND (reference sequence). Trimming cost V 5 bases and J 2 bases, with 10 bases left between them. CDR3 length: 13 residues. CDR3 loop: CASSLEGPYEQYF. The CDR3 DNA follows: TGTGCCAGTAGTCTGGAAGGCCCCTACGAGCAGTACTTC.